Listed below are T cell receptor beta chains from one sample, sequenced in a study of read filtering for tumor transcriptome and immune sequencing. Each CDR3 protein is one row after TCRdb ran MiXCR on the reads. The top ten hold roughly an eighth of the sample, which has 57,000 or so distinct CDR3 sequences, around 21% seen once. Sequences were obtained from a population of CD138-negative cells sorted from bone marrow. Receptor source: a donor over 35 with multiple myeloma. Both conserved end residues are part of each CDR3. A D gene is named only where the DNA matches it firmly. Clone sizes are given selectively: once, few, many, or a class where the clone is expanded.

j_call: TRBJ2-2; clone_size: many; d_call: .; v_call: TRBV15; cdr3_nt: TGTGCCACCAGCAGAGGGGCGAACACCGGGGAGCTGTTTTTT; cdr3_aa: CATSRGANTGELFF
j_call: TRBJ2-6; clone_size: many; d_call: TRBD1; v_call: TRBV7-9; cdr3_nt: TGTGCCAGCAGCCAACAGGGGGTTGGGGCCAACGTCCTGACTTTC; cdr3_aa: CASSQQGVGANVLTF
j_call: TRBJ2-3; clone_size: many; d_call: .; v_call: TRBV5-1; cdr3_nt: TGCGCCAGCAGCCCATCACTAGATACGCAGTATTTT; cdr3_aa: CASSPSLDTQYF
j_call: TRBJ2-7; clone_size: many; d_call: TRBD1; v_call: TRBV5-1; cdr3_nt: TGCGCCAGCAGCTGGAGTGGACAGGGCTACGAGCAGTACTTC; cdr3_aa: CASSWSGQGYEQYF
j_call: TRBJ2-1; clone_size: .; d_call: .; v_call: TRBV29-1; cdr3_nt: TGCAGCGTTGTCAGGGGCGCGAATGAGCAGTTCTTC; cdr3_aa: CSVVRGANEQFF
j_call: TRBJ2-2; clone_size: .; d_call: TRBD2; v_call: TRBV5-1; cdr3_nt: TGCGCCAGCGGCAGGACTAGCGGGGGCTCGAACACCGGGGAGCTGTTTTTT; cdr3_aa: CASGRTSGGSNTGELFF
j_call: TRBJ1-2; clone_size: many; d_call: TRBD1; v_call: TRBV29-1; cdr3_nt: TGCAGCGCCTGGGACAGGGCGGGCGGCTACACCTTC; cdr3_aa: CSAWDRAGGYTF
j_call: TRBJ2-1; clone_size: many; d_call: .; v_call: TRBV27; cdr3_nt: TGTGCCAGCAGTCCCGATGGTGGTAGCTACAATGAGCAGTTCTTC; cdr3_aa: CASSPDGGSYNEQFF
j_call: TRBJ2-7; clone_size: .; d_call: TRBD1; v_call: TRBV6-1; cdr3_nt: TGTGCCAGCAGAGCCGGGACAGGGGTTCTCGAGCAGTACTTC; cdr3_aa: CASRAGTGVLEQYF
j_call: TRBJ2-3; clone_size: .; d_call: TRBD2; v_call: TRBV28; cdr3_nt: TGTGCCAGCAGTGGCGGGGGGATGAACACAGATACGCAGTATTTT; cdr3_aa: CASSGGGMNTDTQYF
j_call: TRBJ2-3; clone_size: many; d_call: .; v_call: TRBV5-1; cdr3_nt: TGCGCCAGCAGCTTGAAAAGAGATACGCAGTATTTT; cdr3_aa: CASSLKRDTQYF
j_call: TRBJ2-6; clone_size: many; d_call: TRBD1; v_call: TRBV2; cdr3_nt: TGTGCCAGTAGCGTGGATGGGACAGGGGTAGTTGGGGCCAACGTCCTGACTTTC; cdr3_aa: CASSVDGTGVVGANVLTF
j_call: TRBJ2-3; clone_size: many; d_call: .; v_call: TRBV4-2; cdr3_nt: TGTGCCAGCAGCCAAAGGGTCATTGGTGAAGATACGCAGTATTTT; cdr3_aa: CASSQRVIGEDTQYF
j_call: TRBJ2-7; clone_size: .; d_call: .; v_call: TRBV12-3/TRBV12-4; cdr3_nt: TGTGCCAGCAGTCCTCCGGGACAAAGTACGAAGCAGTACTTC; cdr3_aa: CASSPPGQSTKQYF
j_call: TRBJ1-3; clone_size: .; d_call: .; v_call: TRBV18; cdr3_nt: TGTGCCAGCTCACCACCGGCGGACTCTGGAAACACCATATATTTT; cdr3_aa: CASSPPADSGNTIYF
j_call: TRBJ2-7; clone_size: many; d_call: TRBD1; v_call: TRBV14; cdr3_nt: TGTGCCAGCAGCATCCGGACAGGGCCCTACGAGCAGTACTTC; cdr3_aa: CASSIRTGPYEQYF
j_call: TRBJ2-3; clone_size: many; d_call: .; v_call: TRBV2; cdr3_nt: TGTGCCAGCAGTGAAGCGCTTCGGGGATCAGATACGCAGTATTTT; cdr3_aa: CASSEALRGSDTQYF
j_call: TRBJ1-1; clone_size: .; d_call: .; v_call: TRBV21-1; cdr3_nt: TGTGCCCCCAGTTGGCTGAACACTGAAGCTTTCTTT; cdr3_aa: CAPSWLNTEAFF
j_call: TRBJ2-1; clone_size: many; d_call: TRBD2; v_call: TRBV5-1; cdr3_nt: TGCGCCAGCAGCTTGGAATTAGCGGGGGGAACTTACAATGAGCAGTTCTTC; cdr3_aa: CASSLELAGGTYNEQFF
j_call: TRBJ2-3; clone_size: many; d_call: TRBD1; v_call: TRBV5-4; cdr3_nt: TGTGCCACAGGACAGGGAGAGAGGACAGATACGCAGTATTTT; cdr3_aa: CATGQGERTDTQYF
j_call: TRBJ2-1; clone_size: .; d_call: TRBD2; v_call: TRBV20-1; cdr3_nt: TGCAGTGCGCCCGGGACTAGTATCATTCCCCCGGGGAATGAGCTGTTCTTC; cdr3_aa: CSAPGTSIIPPGNELFF
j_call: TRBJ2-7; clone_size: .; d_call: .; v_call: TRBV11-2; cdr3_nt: TGTGCCAGCAGCTTAGTTTTTGCGTACGAGCAGTACTTC; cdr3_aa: CASSLVFAYEQYF
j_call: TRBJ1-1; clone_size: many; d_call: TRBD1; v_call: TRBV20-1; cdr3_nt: TGCAGTGCTCGAGGTGGGACAGGGAAAACTGAAGCTTTCTTT; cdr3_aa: CSARGGTGKTEAFF
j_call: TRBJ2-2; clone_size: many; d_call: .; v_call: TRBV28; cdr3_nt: TGTGCCAGCAGACTGGGGGGTTCCGGGGAGCTGTTTTTT; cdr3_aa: CASRLGGSGELFF
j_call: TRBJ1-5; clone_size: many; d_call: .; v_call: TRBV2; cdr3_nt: TGCAGTACAAGTGATAGCAATCAGCCCCAGCATTTT; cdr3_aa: CSTSDSNQPQHF
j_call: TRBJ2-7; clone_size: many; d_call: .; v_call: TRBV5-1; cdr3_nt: TGCGCCAGCAGGCCTACAGGAACCCTTTACGAGCAGTACTTC; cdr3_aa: CASRPTGTLYEQYF
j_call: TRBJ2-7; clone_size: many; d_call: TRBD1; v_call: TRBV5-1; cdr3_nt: TGCGCCAGCAGCTTGGCCCCCGGGACAGCGTCCTACGAGCAGTACTTC; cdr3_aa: CASSLAPGTASYEQYF
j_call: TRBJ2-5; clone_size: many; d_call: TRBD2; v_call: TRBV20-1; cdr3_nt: TGCAGTGCTGAAAAGACTAGGGAGGGAGAGACCCAGTACTTC; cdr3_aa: CSAEKTREGETQYF
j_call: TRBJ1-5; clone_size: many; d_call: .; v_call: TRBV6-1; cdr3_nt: TGTGCCAGCAGTGAAGGTCCCGGGAACAATCAGCCCCAGCATTTT; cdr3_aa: CASSEGPGNNQPQHF